In this sample, the clone carrying this TCR beta chain turned up a few times. Its antigen is unidentified. This CDR3 has 16 residues. The V end was cut by 3 bases, the J end by 2 bases, with 16 bases between. Germline CDR1 MNHEY, CDR2 SMNVEV (reference sequence). TCRdb ran MiXCR on the PCR reads and lists one entry per CDR3 protein. The sample has approximately 680,000 distinct CDR3 sequences; less than 30% are singletons. The data derive from a study of molecular identifiers for immune sequencing clone quantification. Points from the study as a whole: Clones carrying above 20 RNA copies accounted for over 98% of effector molecules, under 1% in naive cells.

Sequenced: naive CD8+ T cells from blood, with Jurkat cell RNA spiked in. Subset noted: FACS-sorted CD8+CD4-CCR7+CD45RA+ naive T cells. The J gene is TRBJ1-1, the V gene TRBV27; D is ambiguous. The origin of this receptor is a human donor in good health. Some libraries in this study had Jurkat cell RNA spiked in. The CDR3 sequence is CASSLLPKGENTEAFF. The CDR3 bases are TGTGCCAGCAGTTTGCTCCCCAAGGGAGAAAACACTGAAGCTTTCTTT.